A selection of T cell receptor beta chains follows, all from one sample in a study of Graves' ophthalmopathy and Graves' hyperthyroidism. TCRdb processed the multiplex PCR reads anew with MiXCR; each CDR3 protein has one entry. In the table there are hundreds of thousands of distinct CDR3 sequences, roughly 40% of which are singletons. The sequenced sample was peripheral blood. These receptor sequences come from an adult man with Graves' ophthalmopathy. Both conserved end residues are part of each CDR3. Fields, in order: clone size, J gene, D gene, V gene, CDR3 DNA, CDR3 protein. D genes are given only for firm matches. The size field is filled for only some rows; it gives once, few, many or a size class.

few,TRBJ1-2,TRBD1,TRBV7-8,TGTGCCAGCAGCTTAGTACAGGGGGCTATTAACTATGGCTACACCTTC,CASSLVQGAINYGYTF
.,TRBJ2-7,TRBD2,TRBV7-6,TGTGCCGGCAGCCCGGGGGGGACACTTTCCTACGAGCAGTACTTC,CAGSPGGTLSYEQYF
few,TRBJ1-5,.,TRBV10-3,TGTGCCACAAAATCCCGGGGGGCTGCTTCGAATCAGCCCCAGCATTTT,CATKSRGAASNQPQHF
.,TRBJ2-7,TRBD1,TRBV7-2,TGTGCCAGCAGCTCGAGACCCGGGACAGGGGGCCACGAGCAGTACTTC,CASSSRPGTGGHEQYF
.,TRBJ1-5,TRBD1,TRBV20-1,TGCAGTGCTAGGCAGACAGGGTGGGGCAATCAGCCCCAGCATTTT,CSARQTGWGNQPQHF
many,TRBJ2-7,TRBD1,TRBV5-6,TGTGCCAGCAGCTTATGGGACAGGGCGACCTACGAGCAGTACTTC,CASSLWDRATYEQYF
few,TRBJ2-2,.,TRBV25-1,TGTGCCAGCAGTGTACAGGGTCGAACCGGGGAGCTGTTTTTT,CASSVQGRTGELFF
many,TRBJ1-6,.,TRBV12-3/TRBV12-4,TGTGCCAGCAGTTTAGTACATATCAATAATTCACCCCTCCACTTT,CASSLVHINNSPLHF
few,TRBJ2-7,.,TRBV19,TGTGCCAGTAGTATAGATCATCTCCGGGTGGCGAAAAACGAGCAGTACTTC,CASSIDHLRVAKNEQYF
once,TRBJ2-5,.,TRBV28,TGTGCCAGCAGAGATGCCCTTTTCGAAGAGACCCAGTACTTC,CASRDALFEETQYF
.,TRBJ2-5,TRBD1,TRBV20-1,TGCAGTGCTAGAGTGGTGGAAGGGGGCATCTTTGAGACCCAGTACTTC,CSARVVEGGIFETQYF
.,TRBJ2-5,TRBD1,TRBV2,TGTGCCAGCAGCAGGGGGCCGACGGGAGTAGAGACCCAGTACTTC,CASSRGPTGVETQYF
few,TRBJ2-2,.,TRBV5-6,TGTGCCAGCAGCTTCGCGACAGTGAACACCGGGGAGCTGTTTTTT,CASSFATVNTGELFF
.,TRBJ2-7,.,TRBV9,TGTGCCAGCAGCGTAGGACAGAAGGCCTACGAGCAGTACTTC,CASSVGQKAYEQYF
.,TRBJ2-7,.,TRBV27,TGTGCCAGCAGTGCTAGAGGGGCCTCCTACGAGCAGTACTTC,CASSARGASYEQYF
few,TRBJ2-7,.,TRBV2,TGTGCCAGCAGTTTTAGGGAGGAGCAGTACTTC,CASSFREEQYF
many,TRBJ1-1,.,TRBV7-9,TGTGCCAGCAGCTTAGGCGGGGCAACCAATGAAGCTTTCTTT,CASSLGGATNEAFF
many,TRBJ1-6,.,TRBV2,TGTGCCAGCAGTGATAAGCCAGGGGAAAATTCACCCCTCCACTTT,CASSDKPGENSPLHF
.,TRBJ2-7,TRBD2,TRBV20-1,TGCAGTGCTGTACTAGCGGGCATTACCTACGAGCAGTACTTC,CSAVLAGITYEQYF
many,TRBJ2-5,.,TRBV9,TGTGCCAGCAGCGTCGGAGCGGGTAAAGAGACCCAGTACTTC,CASSVGAGKETQYF
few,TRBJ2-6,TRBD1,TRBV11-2,TGTGCCAGCGGATACCGGGACAGGGTAGCCTTCTGGGCCAACGTCCTGACTTTC,CASGYRDRVAFWANVLTF
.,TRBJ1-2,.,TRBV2,TGTGCCAGCAGTAGACAGGTTTTTGGCTATGGCTACACCTTC,CASSRQVFGYGYTF
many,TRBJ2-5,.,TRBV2,TGTGCCAGCAGTGAAACAGTCCAAGAGACCCAGTACTTC,CASSETVQETQYF
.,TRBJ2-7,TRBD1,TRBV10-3,TGTGCCAGCAGTCCCTTAGGGACAGTTACCTACGAGCAGTACTTC,CASSPLGTVTYEQYF
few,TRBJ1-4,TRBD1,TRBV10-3,TGTGCCAGCAGTGTAGACAGGGGGCGGGAAAAACTGTTTTTT,CASSVDRGREKLFF
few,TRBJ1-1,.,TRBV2,TGTGCCAGCACAACGAATTATATGATGAACACTGAAGCTTTCTTT,CASTTNYMMNTEAFF
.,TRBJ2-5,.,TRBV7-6,TGTGCCAGCAGCTTAGGACAGAGCGGAAAGTACCAAGAGACCCAGTACTTC,CASSLGQSGKYQETQYF
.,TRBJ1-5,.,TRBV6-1,TGTGCCAGCACCGGTAGTTTCAGCCGGGCGCATTTT,CASTGSFSRAHF